The clone carrying this T cell receptor beta chain was picked up many times. Its target is not known. Both iRepertoire HTBI primers and Arm-PCR of CDR3 regions were used to build the TCR beta libraries. TCRdb passed the multiplex PCR reads through MiXCR, listing each CDR3 protein once. Seen here are 200,000 to 300,000 distinct CDR3 sequences, 20% observed once, and the top ten hold around 13%. The data originate from a study of regulatory T cells in long-lasting Graves disease. Study-level results: The number of shared public clonotypes was higher in persistent patients (around 2,500) than new patients (approximately 1,000).

The CDR3 has 13 amino acids. V was cut by 3 bases and J by 4 bases, with 9 bases left in between. Time point here: newly diagnosed GD, antithyroid drugs for less than 3 months. From RNA extracted from PBMCs, the TCR library was made. The rearrangement links TRBV12-3 or TRBV12-4 to TRBJ1-1; D not resolved. The TCR was taken from a female donor with Graves disease. The sequencing used peripheral blood mononuclear cells (PBMCs), collected at new diagnosis, from a patient treated with antithyroid drugs. The CDR3 reads CASSFIYGTEAFF. The CDR3 region has the DNA TGTGCCAGCAGTTTTATATACGGCACTGAAGCTTTCTTT.